The present T cell receptor (beta chain) was sequenced within a study of human thymus T cells. During surgery, about 0.5-1 mL peripheral blood was drawn from four of eight donors. Generated by immunoSEQ multiplex PCR, the TCRdb table keeps only in-frame clones and is missing some. The data contain about 50,000 clones, 85% to 95% of them singletons. From germline, CDR1 is LNHDA and CDR2 SQIVND (reference sequence). The CDR3 extends over 14 amino acids. V trimming: 10 bases; J trimming: 5 bases; junction bases outside the gene matches: 12. The sample consisted of blood. The chain joins TRBV19 to TRBJ2-7; 9 nucleotides match TRBD1. The origin of this receptor is a girl under two years old with a congenital heart defect but otherwise immunologically healthy. The CDR3 DNA follows: TGTGCCATTCAGAAGAGACAGGGGGACGACGAGCAGTACTTC. It translates to CAIQKRQGDDEQYF.